The 6 T cell receptor beta chains reported below all come from one sample, sequenced in a study of T cell repertoires in cytomegalovirus infection. Their antigens remain unidentified. TCRdb reprocessed the reads with MiXCR, giving one entry per CDR3 protein. In the table there are fewer than 950,000 distinct CDR3 sequences, over 25% of which are singletons. The sequenced sample was cultured CD8+ T cells from PBMCs, obtained from culture after CMV antigen stimulation. Every receptor here comes from a human donor in good health (CMV status not recorded). Some clones in this sample may be carry-over from other donors' samples.

This clonotype occurred many times. The V and J genes are TRBV7-8 and TRBJ1-2, with D unclear. The CDR3 has 11 amino acids. V lost 5 bases and J 8 bases, leaving 9 bases between the germline ends. The V gene's germline CDR1 is SGHVS and CDR2 FQNEAQ. The CDR3 coding sequence is TGTGCCAGCAGCCTCGCGAGAGGCTACACCTTC. Translating it yields CASSLARGYTF.

The chain joins TRBV10-3 to TRBJ2-1; no clear D. V lost 8 bases and J 4 bases, leaving 9 bases between the germline ends. This CDR3 has 12 amino acids. Germline V gene lookup returns CDR1 ENHRY and CDR2 SYGVKD. The CDR3 region is CAIEGSYNEQFF. As DNA, the CDR3 is TGTGCCATCGAAGGGTCTTACAATGAGCAGTTCTTC.

The chain recombines TRBV10-3 with TRBJ1-4; D may be TRBD1 (6 bases). Trimming took off 1 base at V and 8 bases at J, with 14 bases between the two ends. This CDR3 has 15 amino acids. Germline CDR1 and CDR2: ENHRY and SYGVKD. The CDR3 here is CAISEWQGRNEKLFF. DNA for the CDR3: TGTGCCATCAGTGAGTGGCAGGGGAGGAACGAAAAACTGTTTTTT.

This sequence joins TRBV7-6 and TRBJ2-1; TRBD1 matches 9 bases. Germline V CDR1 and CDR2: SGHVS, FNYEAQ. The CDR3 is made up of 15 amino acids. Trimming at V came to 7 bases and at J to 9 bases, leaving 13 bases not matched to a gene. CDR3 in amino acids: CASIIDRGVVPEQFF. As DNA, the CDR3 is TGTGCCAGCATCATAGACAGGGGGGTAGTTCCTGAGCAGTTCTTC.

This clonotype was detected a few times. This chain uses TRBV15 with TRBJ1-5; tentative D call: TRBD1 (5 bases). V lost 4 bases, J lost 9 bases, and 16 bases lay in between. Germline V gene sequence: CDR1 LNHNV, CDR2 YYDKDF (reference sequence). The CDR3 length is 14 residues. CDR3 bases: TGTGCCACCAGCATTATCAGCGCCCAGGGGCCCCAGCATTTT. Translating it yields CATSIISAQGPQHF.

V is TRBV6-4 and J is TRBJ1-1; D is perhaps TRBD1 (5 bases). Deletions cut 2 bases from V and 0 bases from J, with 10 bases between. Germline CDR1 reads MRHNA; CDR2 reads SNTAGT. The CDR3 runs to 15 residues. CDR3 amino acids: CASSDAWGVNTEAFF. The CDR3 region has the DNA TGTGCCAGCAGTGACGCCTGGGGGGTGAACACTGAAGCTTTCTTT.